This T cell receptor (beta chain) was obtained from a study of T cells in Graves' hyperthyroidism and ophthalmopathy. Regions amplified from RNA transcripts were the TCR beta CDR3 regions. The HTBI primer set was used in a first-round RT-PCR of the TCR CDR3. TCRdb reprocessed the multiplex PCR reads with MiXCR, giving one entry per CDR3 protein. The repertoire has about 280,000 distinct CDR3 sequences, under 30% of them found once; the top ten carry around 30%. V was trimmed by 6 bases and J by 2 bases, leaving 19 bases between them. CDR3 length equals 16 residues. The germline V gene has CDR1 MNHEY and CDR2 SVGAGI. This clonotype occurred many times.

The receptor's source is a man aged 40-50 years with Graves' hyperthyroidism that later progressed to Graves' ophthalmopathy. This chain connects TRBV6-5 to TRBJ2-5; D tentatively reads TRBD1 or TRBD2 (5 bases each). Sequenced sample: blood. In DNA, the CDR3 is TGTGCCAGCAGCCCGTTGGGGACGACGCCGCAAGAGACCCAGTACTTC. Residues: CASSPLGTTPQETQYF.